The 28 T cell receptor beta chains below were found in one sample sequenced in a study of T-cell reconstitution after alpha-beta-depleted transplantation in children. Library preparation (for TCRbeta) was performed with unique molecular identifiers. TCRdb ran MiXCR on the PCR reads and lists one entry per CDR3 protein. This table has hundreds of thousands of distinct CDR3 sequences, approximately 15% appearing once. Source: PBMCs from the stem cell graft donor, taken from the stem cell graft. These receptors were collected from a human donor who donated a stem cell graft to a child with acute myeloid leukemia.

This clonotype was seen ten or more times. An end of the junction differs from the germline gene, which may be a read error. The V and J genes are TRBV27 and TRBJ1-1; TRBD1 might be the D (5 bases). The CDR3 is made up of 14 amino acids. From germline, CDR1 is MNHEY and CDR2 SMNVEV (reference sequence). The CDR3: CASSLRGRNTEAFF. The CDR3 DNA reads TGCGCCAGCAGCTTAAGGGGACGGAACACTGAAGCTTTCTTT.

On this clonotype: A read error may be the cause here, since a much bigger clone is one base away. The chain carries TRBV20-1 and TRBJ2-1, with 9 nucleotides matching TRBD1. With V trimmed by 3 bases and J by 8 bases, 8 bases remained unmatched. Germline values: CDR1 DFQATT, CDR2 SNEGSKA (reference sequence). This CDR3 region has 14 residues. CDR3 DNA sequence: TGCAGTGCTAGTTGGGACAGGGTCAGGGATGAGCAGTTCTTC. This sequence encodes CSASWDRVRDEQFF.

This rearrangement joins TRBV28 to TRBJ2-1, with TRBD1 matching over 10 bases. Losses at the gene ends were 8 bases for V and 9 bases for J; bases not matched to a gene: 10. This CDR3 has 14 residues. Looked up from germline, CDR1 is MDHEN and CDR2 is SYDVKM. For the CDR3, the DNA is TGTGCCAGCGTCTGGGACAGGGGATTTGGTGAGCAGTTCTTC. This gives the protein CASVWDRGFGEQFF.

There are a few counts of this clonotype. This rearrangement joins TRBV7-2 to TRBJ1-5; 8 bases match TRBD1. The CDR3 runs 13 residues. CDR1 is SGHTA, CDR2 FQGNSA, per germline. J lost 6 bases, V lost 10 bases, and 8 bases had no gene match. As DNA, the CDR3 is TGTGCCATCGGTGACAGGGGATTTCAGCCCCAGCATTTT. It translates to CAIGDRGFQPQHF.

This clonotype was observed many times. The V gene is TRBV6-1, the J gene TRBJ1-1; D is possibly TRBD1 (5 bases). Trimming removed 6 bases from V and 3 bases from J, with 20 bases in between. The CDR3 extends over 16 amino acids. Germline V gene lookup returns CDR1 MNHNS and CDR2 SASEGT. CDR3 DNA sequence: TGTGCCAGCAGGAGTTCCGGGACGTGGGGTTACACTGAAGCTTTCTTT. This sequence encodes CASRSSGTWGYTEAFF.

The table lists this clonotype with a few counts. V usage is TRBV4-1 and J usage is TRBJ2-2, with 7 bases matching TRBD1. The CDR3 has 15 amino acids. Germline CDR1 and CDR2: MGHRA and YSYEKL. Trimming at V came to 1 base and at J to 4 bases, leaving 3 bases not matched to a gene. The CDR3 protein is CASSQVWDSTGELFF. The CDR3 nucleotides read TGCGCCAGCAGCCAAGTATGGGACAGCACCGGGGAGCTGTTTTTT.

The gene calls are TRBV20-1 and TRBJ1-5; TRBD1 agrees at 7 bases. J gave up 0 bases and V 1 base, and 9 bases lay outside the gene matches. This CDR3 spans 17 amino acids. Germline assignment: CDR1 DFQATT and CDR2 SNEGSKA (reference sequence). The CDR3 loop is CSARVGPGQSSNQPQHF. The CDR3 nucleotides are TGCAGTGCTAGAGTCGGGCCGGGACAGTCTAGCAATCAGCCCCAGCATTTT.

V and J are TRBV20-1 and TRBJ1-6; possible D gene TRBD1, 6 bases. The germline V gene encodes CDR1 DFQATT and CDR2 SNEGSKA (reference sequence). There are 14 residues in the CDR3. V shed 7 bases and J shed 9 bases, with 19 bases lying between them. For the CDR3, the DNA is TGCAGTGTTGTTACGGGACACGGAGTTTCACCCCTCCACTTT. Translated: CSVVTGHGVSPLHF.

Concerning this clonotype itself: A read error may produce the germline difference seen at one junction end. The rearrangement uses TRBV28 and TRBJ1-1; D remains unclear. Germline assignment: CDR1 MDHEN and CDR2 SYDVKM. CDR3 size: 14 residues. Here the CDR3 reads CASGPPGGNAEAFF. CDR3 DNA sequence: TGTGCCAGCGGCCCTCCTGGAGGGAACGCTGAAGCTTTCTTT.

This clonotype appeared a few times. The chain couples TRBV28 to TRBJ1-5; 7 bases align to TRBD1. V was pared by 5 bases and J by 1 base, with 8 bases of the junction left unmatched. CDR3 size: 16 residues. Germline loops: CDR1 MDHEN, CDR2 SYDVKM. The CDR3 DNA reads as TGTGCCAGCAGTAAGGGAGGGGACAGAAGCAATCAGCCCCAGCATTTT. It is translated as CASSKGGDRSNQPQHF. The full variable domain, with the rest looked up from reference TRBV28 and TRBJ1-5, is DVKVTQSSRYLVKRTGEKVFLECVQDMDHENMFWYRQDPGLGLRLIYFSYDVKMKEKGDIPEGYSVSREKKERFSLILESASTNQTSMYLCASSKGGDRSNQPQHFGDGTRLSIL.

There are many counts of this clonotype. J is TRBJ1-6 and V is TRBV4-2; 7 nucleotides agree with TRBD1. The CDR3 is 15 amino acids. Germline V CDR1 and CDR2: LGHNA, YNFKEQ. Trimming cost V 1 base and J 8 bases; bases outside gene matches: 5. The CDR3 sequence is CASSQGDSSYSPLHF. CDR3 bases: TGTGCCAGCAGCCAAGGGGACAGTTCTTATTCACCCCTCCACTTT.

This clonotype was observed many times. The gene calls are TRBV25-1 and TRBJ2-3; TRBD1 is a possible D gene (5 bases). The CDR3 is 13 amino acids. The V end was cut by 4 bases, the J end by 4 bases, with 9 bases between. Germline loops: CDR1 MGHDK, CDR2 SYGVNS. CDR3 in amino acids: CASSAQGSDTQYF. The CDR3 DNA reads as TGTGCCAGCAGTGCCCAGGGTTCAGATACGCAGTATTTT.

The CDR3 nucleotides are TGCGCCAGCAGCCTGAGGACTAGGAAAAATGAGCAGTTCTTC. Translating gives CASSLRTRKNEQFF. The gene calls are TRBV4-3 and TRBJ2-1, with 7 bases identical to TRBD2. In germline, CDR1 is LGHNA, CDR2 YSLEER. Losses at the gene ends were 4 bases for V and 7 bases for J; bases not matched to a gene: 7. The CDR3 consists of 14 residues.

In DNA form, the CDR3 reads TGTGCCAGCACCGTTTTATTTAGCGGGGGGGGATACAATGAGCAGTTCTTC. Its translation is CASTVLFSGGGYNEQFF. V gene TRBV27 combines with J gene TRBJ2-1; 11 nucleotides line up with TRBD2. This CDR3 has 17 residues. CDR1 and CDR2 from the germline V gene are MNHEY and SMNVEV (reference sequence). The V gene end was trimmed by 7 bases and the J gene end by 4 bases; junction bases not matched to a gene: 12.

The chain uses TRBV29-1 and TRBJ2-7, with 7 bases that match TRBD2. This CDR3 comprises 15 residues. J lost 3 bases, V lost 4 bases, and 12 bases had no gene match. The germline gives CDR1 SQVTM, CDR2 ANQGSEA. The CDR3 loop is CSVGAGVIHYYEQYF. CDR3 nucleotides: TGCAGCGTTGGGGCGGGGGTCATCCACTACTACGAGCAGTACTTC.

This clonotype showed up many times. V is TRBV7-7 and J is TRBJ2-2, with D possibly TRBD2 on 5 matching bases. The V gene's germline CDR1 is SSHAT and CDR2 FNYEAQ (reference sequence). The CDR3 spans 15 residues. Trimming removed 2 bases at V and 5 bases at J, with 12 bases between. The DNA for the CDR3 is TGTGCCAGCAGCTTATGGTCCGAGGGAACCGGGGAGCTGTTTTTT. Its protein is CASSLWSEGTGELFF. Drawing the rest from reference TRBV7-7 and TRBJ2-2, the complete variable domain is GAGVSQSPRYKVTKRGQDVTLRCDPISSHATLYWYQQALGQGPEFLTYFNYEAQPDKSGLPSDRFSAERPEGSISTLTIQRTEQRDSAMYRCASSLWSEGTGELFFGEGSRLTVL.

This clonotype came up a few times. The chain couples TRBV11-2 to TRBJ2-1, with TRBD2 matching over 10 bases. J lost 3 bases, V lost 5 bases, and 13 bases had no gene match. CDR3 length equals 18 residues. The V gene's germline CDR1 is SGHAT and CDR2 FQNNGV. For the CDR3, the DNA is TGTGCCAGCAGCGCTCTGGGGGGGCTAGCGGGGGACTACAATGAGCAGTTCTTC. The encoded protein is CASSALGGLAGDYNEQFF.

The CDR3 loop reads CASSRDRGQTQYF. CDR3 coding DNA: TGTGCCAGCAGCCGAGACAGGGGACAGACCCAGTACTTC. The chain combines TRBV7-2 with TRBJ2-5; 8 bases map to TRBD1. CDR1 is SGHTA and CDR2 is FQGNSA in the germline V gene. The CDR3 has 13 residues. The junction had 5 bases not matched to a gene; V was cut back by 5 bases and J by 6 bases.

The chain couples TRBV29-1 to TRBJ1-1, with 8 positions matching TRBD1. Per germline, CDR1 SQVTM and CDR2 ANQGSEA. This CDR3 is 14 amino acids long. Losses at the gene ends were 6 bases for V and 4 bases for J; bases not matched to a gene: 10. The CDR3 here is CSVAPDRGGTEAFF. The CDR3 DNA reads TGCAGCGTCGCCCCCGACAGGGGAGGCACTGAAGCTTTCTTT.

The table lists this clonotype with a few counts. The chain combines TRBV27 with TRBJ1-1; maybe TRBD1 (6 bases). Germline assignment: CDR1 MNHEY and CDR2 SMNVEV (reference sequence). Trimming stripped 3 bases from V and 2 bases from J, with 16 bases between. There are 16 residues in the CDR3. Written as DNA, the CDR3 is TGTGCCAGCAGTTTGGGGGCGGCCACGGGAAACACTGAAGCTTTCTTT. This translates into CASSLGAATGNTEAFF.

The chain links TRBV5-1 to TRBJ2-1; 10 bases are shared with TRBD1. CDR1 SGHRS and CDR2 YFSETQ come from the germline V gene. The CDR3 length is 15 residues. Germline trimming cut 4 bases from V and 5 bases from J; bases unmatched to any gene: 6. The CDR3 DNA follows: TGCGCCAGCAGCGGGGGACAGGGGTACCACAATGAGCAGTTCTTC. Its translation is CASSGGQGYHNEQFF.

The chain has TRBV7-2 and TRBJ1-1, with D maybe TRBD1 (5 bases). The CDR3 consists of 17 residues. Germline V gene sequence: CDR1 SGHTA, CDR2 FQGNSA. The V end lost 1 base, the J end lost 3 bases, and 18 bases lay between the germline ends. CDR3 in amino acids: CASSLGGWLGGDTEAFF. In nucleotides, the CDR3 is TGTGCCAGCAGCTTAGGGGGCTGGCTCGGGGGGGACACTGAAGCTTTCTTT.

This clonotype was seen many times. The chain uses TRBV20-1 and TRBJ2-1; 9 nucleotides match TRBD1. The CDR3 is made up of 15 amino acids. V was pared by 5 bases and J by 5 bases, with 10 bases of the junction left unmatched. Per the germline V gene, CDR1 is DFQATT and CDR2 is SNEGSKA (reference sequence). This CDR3 reads CSAPPSGTGHNEQFF. DNA of the CDR3: TGCAGTGCTCCCCCGTCGGGGACAGGGCACAATGAGCAGTTCTTC.

The chain uses TRBV15 and TRBJ1-1, with TRBD1 identical over 8 bases. CDR1 LNHNV and CDR2 YYDKDF come from the germline V gene (reference sequence). The CDR3 totals 13 residues. V was pared by 4 bases and J by 5 bases, with 3 bases of the junction left unmatched. The CDR3 sequence is CATSNHRGTEAFF. CDR3 coding DNA: TGTGCCACCAGCAACCACAGGGGGACTGAAGCTTTCTTT.

This clonotype was observed at least ten times. The chain joins TRBV6-5 to TRBJ2-5; no firm D call. The V gene lost 2 bases and the J gene lost 0 bases, with 4 bases spanning the gap. The CDR3 is 13 amino acids. CDR1 MNHEY and CDR2 SVGAGI come from the germline V gene. CDR3 nucleotides: TGTGCCAGCAGTTACGCTTACCAAGAGACCCAGTACTTC. Amino acid sequence: CASSYAYQETQYF.

V usage is TRBV3-1 and J usage is TRBJ2-3; 12 bases match TRBD1. CDR1 and CDR2 (germline): LGHDT, YNNKEL (reference sequence). This CDR3 spans 19 amino acids. V lost 8 bases and J lost 4; bases outside the gene matches: 19. The CDR3 DNA is TGTGCCAGCTGTTTCTTTCTACCGGGACAGGGGGCGAGGGCAGATACGCAGTATTTT. Translating gives CASCFFLPGQGARADTQYF.

In regard to this clonotype: It may be a read error: a sequence one base away is much more abundant. V usage is TRBV7-9 and J usage is TRBJ2-1, with TRBD2 identical over 10 bases. CDR1 is SEHNR, CDR2 FQNEAQ, per germline (reference sequence). The CDR3 extends over 14 amino acids. Trimming cost V 5 bases and J 13 bases; bases outside gene matches: 11. In DNA form, the CDR3 reads TGTGCCAGCAGCAAAGGTGGACTAGCGGACGACCAGTTCTTC. As protein: CASSKGGLADDQFF.

V gene TRBV24-1 combines with J gene TRBJ2-6; D might be TRBD1 (5 bases). The CDR3 spans 14 residues. From germline, CDR1 is KGHDR and CDR2 SFDVKD. Trimming removed 8 bases from V and 4 bases from J, with 11 bases in between. The CDR3 loop reads CATNSGPGANVLTF. The CDR3 nucleotides read TGTGCCACCAATTCAGGGCCCGGGGCCAACGTCCTGACTTTC.